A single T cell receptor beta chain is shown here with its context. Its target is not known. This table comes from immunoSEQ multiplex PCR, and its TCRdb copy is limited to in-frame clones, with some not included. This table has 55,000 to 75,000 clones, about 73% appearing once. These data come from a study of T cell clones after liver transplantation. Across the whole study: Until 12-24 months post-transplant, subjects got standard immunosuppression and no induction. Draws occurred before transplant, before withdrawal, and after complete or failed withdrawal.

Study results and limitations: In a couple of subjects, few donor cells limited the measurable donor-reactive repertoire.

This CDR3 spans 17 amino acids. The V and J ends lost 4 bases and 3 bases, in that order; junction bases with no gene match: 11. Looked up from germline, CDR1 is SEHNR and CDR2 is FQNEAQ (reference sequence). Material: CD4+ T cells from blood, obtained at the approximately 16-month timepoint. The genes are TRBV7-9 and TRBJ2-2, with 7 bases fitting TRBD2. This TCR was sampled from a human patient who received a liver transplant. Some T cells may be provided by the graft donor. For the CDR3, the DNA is TGTGCCAGCAGCTCGCCTTGGCAGCGGGACGACACCGGGGAGCTGTTTTTT. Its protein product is CASSSPWQRDDTGELFF.